One sample yielded the 26 T cell receptor beta chains listed below, sequenced in a study of radiotherapy plus CTLA-4 blockade in lung cancer. TCRdb's copy holds only in-frame clones and misses some; the assay was immunoSEQ multiplex PCR. The profile shows around 91,000 clones, around 88% of them singletons. The source was peripheral blood, collected from a patient treated with radiotherapy plus ipilimumab. Receptors originate from a human donor with non-small cell lung cancer that progressed on radiotherapy plus ipilimumab.

Turning to this clone: The sample carries other DNA sequences with the same CDR3. The rearrangement joins TRBV19 to TRBJ1-2; the D is unclear. The germline gives CDR1 LNHDA, CDR2 SQIVND (reference sequence). V gave up 1 base and J gave up 4 bases, with 7 bases separating them. The CDR3 has 13 amino acids. CDR3 coding DNA: TGTGCCAGTAGTATAGCTGGAACCTATGGCTACACCTTC. It translates to CASSIAGTYGYTF.

This clone was recorded only once. The genes are TRBV18 and TRBJ2-3; D not resolved. This CDR3 comprises 13 residues. V lost 0 bases to trimming and J lost 4 bases, with 5 bases between them. Germline CDR1 reads KGHSH; CDR2 reads LQKENI. CDR3: CASSPPSPDTQYF. DNA of the CDR3: TGTGCCAGCTCACCACCCTCCCCAGATACGCAGTATTTT.

V and J are TRBV30 and TRBJ1-5, with D maybe TRBD1 (5 bases). The CDR3 is made up of 14 amino acids. Trimming took 2 bases from V and 5 from J, leaving 13 bases between them. CDR1 and CDR2 (germline): GTSNPN, SVGIG (reference sequence). The CDR3 DNA follows: TGTGCCTGGAGTTTGCCCGGGGGTCATCAGCCCCAGCATTTT. This encodes CAWSLPGGHQPQHF. Together with reference TRBV30 and TRBJ1-5, the CDR3 gives the full variable domain: SQTIHQWPATLVQPVGSPLSLECTVEGTSNPNLYWYRQAAGRGLQLLFYSVGIGQISSEVPQNLSASRPQDRQFILSSKKLLLSDSGFYLCAWSLPGGHQPQHFGDGTRLSIL.

This clone came up a few times. The chain recombines TRBV19 with TRBJ1-1; D perhaps matches TRBD1 (6 bases). Trimming stripped 5 bases from V and 3 bases from J, with 22 bases between. From germline, CDR1 is LNHDA and CDR2 SQIVND (reference sequence). The CDR3 spans 17 residues. CDR3 nucleotides: TGTGCCAGTAGTGGAGGGGGTTTCGCCGTAAGGTACACTGAAGCTTTCTTT. Protein: CASSGGGFAVRYTEAFF.

CDR3 sequence (DNA): TGTGCCAGCCAGGGGCAGGGAACCACTAACTATGGCTACACCTTC. Encoded protein: CASQGQGTTNYGYTF. The chain links TRBV6-6 to TRBJ1-2; D is possibly TRBD1 (6 bases). From germline, CDR1 is MNHNY and CDR2 SVGAGI (reference sequence). This CDR3 has 15 amino acids. V lost 8 bases and J 0 bases, leaving 16 bases between the germline ends.

Comments on this clone: Germline is not matched at one junction end, which may reflect a read error. The rearrangement links TRBV9 to TRBJ1-4, with no clear D. The CDR3 runs to 16 residues. Per the germline V gene, CDR1 is SGDLS and CDR2 is YYNGEE. The CDR3 nucleotides are TGTGCCAGCAGCCCCCGACCGGACCCAACTATTGAAAAACTGTTTTTT. This translates into CASSPRPDPTIEKLFF.

This chain joins TRBV9 and TRBJ2-2, with TRBD2 identical over 7 bases. CDR1 and CDR2 from the germline V gene are SGDLS and YYNGEE. V shed 0 bases and J 4 bases; nucleotides not matched to a gene: 3. The CDR3 runs 15 residues. The CDR3: CASSVGLASTGELFF. The CDR3 DNA reads TGTGCCAGCAGCGTAGGACTAGCTAGCACCGGGGAGCTGTTTTTT.

The chain uses TRBV28 and TRBJ2-7; D is perhaps TRBD1 (6 bases). In germline, CDR1 is MDHEN, CDR2 SYDVKM. Deletions cut 6 bases from V and 2 bases from J, with 11 bases between. The length of the CDR3 is 13 residues. CDR3 amino acids: CASRLTGPYEQYF. The CDR3 DNA sequence: TGTGCCAGCAGGCTGACAGGACCCTACGAGCAGTACTTC. The complete variable domain, with remaining parts taken from reference TRBV28 and TRBJ2-7, reads DVKVTQSSRYLVKRTGEKVFLECVQDMDHENMFWYRQDPGLGLRLIYFSYDVKMKEKGDIPEGYSVSREKKERFSLILESASTNQTSMYLCASRLTGPYEQYFGPGTRLTVT.

The chain carries TRBV5-1 and TRBJ1-2; the D is unclear. Germline V gene data show CDR1 as SGHRS and CDR2 as YFSETQ. This CDR3 contains 13 residues. Trimming took off 0 bases at V and 3 bases at J, with 6 bases between the two ends. CDR3 coding DNA: TGCGCCAGCAGCTTGGGGGGAGACTATGGCTACACCTTC. Amino acids: CASSLGGDYGYTF.

V gene TRBV27 combines with J gene TRBJ1-2; 7 nucleotides agree with TRBD1. Trimming took 2 bases from V and 1 from J; bases not matched to a gene: 7. The CDR3 extends over 16 amino acids. The germline CDR1 and CDR2 sequences are MNHEY and SMNVEV (reference sequence). The CDR3 bases are TGTGCCAGCAGTTTACAGGGGGGGACAGTTAACTATGGCTACACCTTC. Its translation is CASSLQGGTVNYGYTF.

This sequence joins TRBV5-1 and TRBJ2-7; no clear D. The CDR3 length is 14 residues. V lost 0 bases to trimming and J lost 0 bases, with 7 bases between them. Germline V gives CDR1 SGHRS, CDR2 YFSETQ. CDR3 loop: CASSLEIRSYEQYF. The CDR3 coding sequence is TGCGCCAGCAGCTTGGAGATTCGCTCCTACGAGCAGTACTTC.

This chain connects TRBV10-2 to TRBJ2-5, with 7 bases lining up with TRBD1. CDR1 is WSHSY, CDR2 SAAADI, per germline. CDR3 length equals 15 residues. The ends lost 9 bases at V and 0 bases at J; junction bases unmatched: 10. Here the CDR3 DNA reads TGCGCCAGTCGACAACAGGGGATAGACCAAGAGACCCAGTACTTC. Protein sequence: CASRQQGIDQETQYF.

The rearrangement links TRBV2 to TRBJ2-1; TRBD2 aligns across 12 bases. The V gene's germline CDR1 is SNHLY and CDR2 FYNNEI. The V segment lost 5 bases and the J segment 3 bases; nucleotides outside the gene matches: 5. The CDR3 totals 16 residues. CDR3 loop: CASSRLAGVGYNEQFF. In DNA, the CDR3 is TGTGCCAGCAGTCGACTAGCGGGAGTTGGCTACAATGAGCAGTTCTTC.

V and J are TRBV14 and TRBJ2-1; 8 bases agree with TRBD2. This CDR3 is built from 19 residues. Unmatched junction bases numbered 10, after V lost 0 bases and J lost 0 bases. Germline CDR1 is SGHDN and CDR2 is FVKESK. CDR3 protein: CASSQESRTSSYSYNEQFF. CDR3 sequence (DNA): TGTGCCAGCAGCCAAGAGAGTAGGACTAGCTCTTACTCCTACAATGAGCAGTTCTTC.

This chain joins TRBV7-9 and TRBJ2-3, with 15 positions matching TRBD2. CDR3 size: 14 residues. Germline loops: CDR1 SEHNR, CDR2 FQNEAQ (reference sequence). The trim removed 5 bases at V and 14 bases at J, leaving 8 bases unmatched. CDR3 sequence: CASSPGTSGRRGYF. For the CDR3, the DNA is TGTGCCAGCAGCCCCGGGACTAGCGGGAGGCGAGGGTATTTT.

The chain has TRBV5-1 and TRBJ1-2; no clear D gene. Trimming stripped 4 bases from V and 5 bases from J, with 12 bases between. The CDR3 consists of 13 residues. Germline V CDR1 and CDR2: SGHRS, YFSETQ. In DNA form, the CDR3 reads TGCGCCAGCAGCCTGCCCCCTGCGTATGGCTACACCTTC. Protein sequence: CASSLPPAYGYTF.

V and J are TRBV6-6 and TRBJ1-2; 11 bases match TRBD1. The V segment lost 5 bases and the J segment 6 bases; nucleotides outside the gene matches: 2. This CDR3 is built from 13 residues. The germline CDR1 and CDR2 sequences are MNHNY and SVGAGI (reference sequence). Here the CDR3 DNA reads TGTGCCAGCAGTAAGGACAGGGGGCATGGCTACACCTTC. Translated, it gives CASSKDRGHGYTF.

This rearrangement joins TRBV25-1 to TRBJ2-1; D is ambiguous. The CDR3 is 15 amino acids. The germline gives CDR1 MGHDK, CDR2 SYGVNS. The germline V and J ends were trimmed by 2 bases and 2 bases, with 10 bases remaining between them. This chain's CDR3 is CASSEPALAYNEQFF. The CDR3 region has the DNA TGTGCCAGCAGTGAACCCGCCCTAGCCTACAATGAGCAGTTCTTC.

This clone was seen once. The chain links TRBV5-5 to TRBJ1-2; D uncertain. The CDR3 length is 13 residues. V lost 4 bases, J lost 7 bases, and 14 bases lay in between. Germline CDR1 SGHKS, CDR2 YYEKEE (reference sequence). The CDR3, as DNA: TGTGCCAGCAGCCACCAGATGGAATCTGGCTACACCTTC. Its translation is CASSHQMESGYTF.

V usage is TRBV19 and J usage is TRBJ2-2; D gene ambiguous. The length of the CDR3 is 14 residues. The germline gives CDR1 LNHDA, CDR2 SQIVND (reference sequence). Trimming removed 8 bases from V and 0 bases from J, with 10 bases in between. CDR3 loop: CASSQEANTGELFF. In nucleotides, the CDR3 is TGTGCCAGTTCGCAGGAAGCGAACACCGGGGAGCTGTTTTTT.

V usage is TRBV10-3 and J usage is TRBJ1-1, with 9 nucleotides matching TRBD1. V lost 2 bases, J lost 9 bases, and 4 bases stayed unmatched. Germline-derived CDR1 and CDR2 are ENHRY and SYGVKD. The CDR3 length is 13 residues. DNA for the CDR3: TGTGCCATCAGTGAGAGTGGACAGGGGAAAGCTTTCTTT. Translating gives CAISESGQGKAFF.

The chain joins TRBV9 to TRBJ1-1; TRBD1 might be the D (5 bases). Between the trimmed V and J ends, which lost 4 bases and 6 bases, there was a span of 13 bases. The germline gives CDR1 SGDLS, CDR2 YYNGEE. The length of the CDR3 is 13 residues. The CDR3 loop reads CASSLGRGAEAFF. The DNA of the CDR3 is TGTGCCAGCAGCCTCGGGAGGGGAGCTGAAGCTTTCTTT.

There are a few counts of this clone. The rearrangement joins TRBV15 to TRBJ2-7; the match to TRBD2 covers 8 bases. V trimming: 5 bases; J trimming: 3 bases; junction bases outside the gene matches: 6. CDR1 is LNHNV, CDR2 YYDKDF, per germline (reference sequence). The CDR3 totals 14 residues. The CDR3 protein is CATSSREEVYEQYF. The CDR3 DNA sequence: TGTGCCACCAGCTCGCGGGAGGAGGTCTACGAGCAGTACTTC.

DNA of the CDR3: TGCGCCAGCAGTGAGTCGAACGATTACAATGAGCAGTTCTTC. Protein product: CASSESNDYNEQFF. This sequence joins TRBV10-1 and TRBJ2-1; D uncertain. The CDR3 runs to 14 residues. V lost 0 bases and J 4 bases, leaving 7 bases between the germline ends. Germline V gene sequence: CDR1 WNHNN, CDR2 SYGVQD (reference sequence).

The chain combines TRBV19 with TRBJ1-5, with D possibly matching TRBD1 (5 bases). Per the germline V gene, CDR1 is LNHDA and CDR2 is SQIVND (reference sequence). V lost 3 bases and J 7 bases, leaving 13 bases between the germline ends. The CDR3 runs 14 residues. CDR3 region: CASSILRGEQPQHF. The CDR3 DNA follows: TGTGCCAGTAGTATCCTCCGGGGGGAACAGCCCCAGCATTTT.

This clone was detected only once. One end of the junction varies from germline; a read error may be responsible. In the same sample, other DNA sequences code for this CDR3. The V call is TRBV18, the J call TRBJ2-5, with TRBD2 matching 7 bases. This CDR3 is 16 amino acids long. CDR1 and CDR2 from the germline V gene are KGHSH and LQKENI. CDR3 protein: CASSPLPGSGQETQYF. The DNA for the CDR3 is TGCGCCAGCTCACCCCTTCCGGGTAGCGGGCAAGAGACCCAGTACTTC.